Listed below are T cell receptor beta chains from one sample, sequenced in a study of blood T cell repertoires in COVID-19. Sequenced by immunoSEQ multiplex PCR; TCRdb stores in-frame clones only, minus some. The repertoire has approximately 160,000 clones, about four fifths of them found once; the top ten carry roughly 13%. The sample comprised peripheral blood. The receptors here all came from a man between 65 and 85 years old who had recovered from COVID-19. Each CDR3 is given with its conserved first and last residue. Each record gives: V gene, J gene, clone size, D gene, CDR3 protein, CDR3 DNA. D genes are given only for firm matches. Size is omitted from some rows. Given values are once, few, many or a class for expanded clones.

TRBV11-2	TRBJ1-6	.	.	CASSSARESLHF	TGTGCCAGCAGCAGTGCGAGGGAGTCCCTCCACTTT
TRBV30	TRBJ2-2	.	TRBD2	CAWARLAGGTGELFF	TGTGCCTGGGCAAGACTAGCGGGCGGCACCGGGGAGCTGTTTTTT
TRBV5-1	TRBJ2-1	.	TRBD2	CASSLSGTSYNEQFF	TGCGCCAGCAGCCTTAGCGGGACCTCCTACAATGAGCAGTTCTTC
TRBV19	TRBJ2-1	.	TRBD2	CASSRGGSSYNEQFF	TGTGCCAGTAGTAGAGGCGGGAGCTCCTACAATGAGCAGTTCTTC
TRBV28	TRBJ2-7	.	TRBD1	CASSFQGVGYEQYF	TGTGCCAGCAGTTTTCAGGGGGTTGGCTACGAGCAGTACTTC
TRBV29-1	TRBJ2-1	.	TRBD2	CSVERGGYNEQFF	TGCAGCGTTGAGCGCGGGGGGTACAATGAGCAGTTCTTC
TRBV9	TRBJ2-3	.	TRBD2	CASSALAGGSTDTQYF	TGTGCCAGCAGCGCCCTAGCGGGAGGTTCGACAGATACGCAGTATTTT
TRBV7-6	TRBJ1-5	few	.	CASSLLGADSNQPQHF	TGTGCCAGCAGCTTATTGGGGGCAGATAGCAATCAGCCCCAGCATTTT
TRBV4-3	TRBJ1-1	.	.	CASSQVDGIGRSEAFF	TGCGCCAGCAGCCAAGTCGATGGTATAGGGAGGAGTGAAGCTTTCTTT
TRBV12-3/TRBV12-4	TRBJ1-5	.	.	CASSLQGTQPQHF	TGTGCCAGCAGTCTCCAGGGGACTCAGCCCCAGCATTTT
TRBV14	TRBJ2-5	.	.	CASSQRQTQETQYF	TGTGCCAGCAGCCAACGACAGACCCAAGAGACCCAGTACTTC
TRBV3-1/TRBV3-2	TRBJ2-5	.	.	CASSQEGGAGQETQYF	TGTGCCAGCAGCCAAGAAGGAGGGGCCGGACAAGAGACCCAGTACTTC
TRBV27	TRBJ1-1	.	.	CASRDAGTRPGTEAFF	TGTGCCAGCAGAGACGCCGGGACACGTCCGGGGACTGAAGCTTTCTTT
TRBV7-3	TRBJ2-5	.	TRBD1	CASSSNRGPQETQYF	TGTGCCAGCAGCTCAAACAGGGGCCCCCAAGAGACCCAGTACTTC
TRBV19	TRBJ1-5	.	.	CASSIDLQVRGGFNQPQHF	TGTGCCAGTAGTATAGATCTTCAAGTACGGGGAGGGTTCAATCAGCCCCAGCATTTT
TRBV6-5	TRBJ1-2	.	.	CASNQGLVGGYTF	TGTGCCAGCAACCAGGGGTTGGTTGGTGGCTACACCTTC
TRBV9	TRBJ2-1	.	TRBD2	CASSVGLAGASYNEQFF	TGTGCCAGCAGCGTGGGACTAGCGGGAGCATCCTACAATGAGCAGTTCTTC
TRBV28	TRBJ1-6	.	TRBD1	CASSLWVGTGRNSPLHF	TGTGCCAGCAGTTTATGGGTAGGGACAGGGCGCAATTCACCCCTCCACTTT
TRBV2	TRBJ2-3	.	TRBD1	CASTGTGGGDTQYF	TGTGCCAGCACCGGGACAGGTGGGGGGGATACGCAGTATTTT
TRBV14	TRBJ2-1	.	.	CASSQVTGARDEQFF	TGTGCCAGCAGCCAAGTGACAGGCGCTAGGGATGAGCAGTTCTTC
TRBV5-8	TRBJ2-2	.	.	CASSLLGFTGYTGELFF	TGTGCCAGCAGCTTGTTAGGTTTTACAGGATACACCGGGGAGCTGTTTTTT
TRBV4-1	TRBJ2-1	.	TRBD1	CASSQVRDRGRNEQFF	TGCGCCAGCAGCCAAGTCCGAGACAGGGGGCGAAATGAGCAGTTCTTC
TRBV19	TRBJ1-1	once	TRBD1	CASRETGMNTEAFF	TGTGCCAGTAGAGAGACAGGGATGAACACTGAAGCTTTCTTT
TRBV19	TRBJ2-3	few	TRBD2	CASREAGGWDTQYF	TGTGCCAGTAGAGAAGCGGGAGGGTGGGATACGCAGTATTTT
TRBV11-2	TRBJ1-3	.	.	CASSSGAFSGNTIYF	TGTGCCAGCAGCTCAGGGGCGTTCTCTGGAAACACCATATATTTT
TRBV7-3	TRBJ2-2	.	.	CASSSQGRRNTGELFF	TGTGCCAGCAGCTCCCAGGGCCGCCGGAACACCGGGGAGCTGTTTTTT